The 26 T cell receptor beta chains below were found in one sample sequenced in a study of PD-L1 blockade in urothelial cancer. Time point meaning: peripheral blood 6 weeks after treatment start. Clones were sequenced by immunoSEQ multiplex PCR, and TCRdb holds only the in-frame ones, with some missing. The table has roughly 100,000 clones, approximately 87% seen once; the top ten hold around 8%. Here the sequenced sample was PBMCs, taken around atezolizumab (anti-PD-L1) treatment. The receptors originated from an older man with urothelial cancer.

In the case of this clone: The same CDR3 arises from other DNA sequences in this sample as well. The V gene is TRBV15, the J gene TRBJ2-7, with 9 nucleotides matching TRBD2. The CDR3 is 14 amino acids. Germline assignment: CDR1 LNHNV and CDR2 YYDKDF (reference sequence). J was trimmed by 1 base and V by 9 bases; bases with no gene match: 7. The CDR3: CATRAAGGSYEQYF. The DNA of the CDR3 is TGTGCCACGAGGGCAGCGGGAGGATCCTACGAGCAGTACTTC. Variable domain in full (rest from reference TRBV15 and TRBJ2-7): DAMVIQNPRYQVTQFGKPVTLSCSQTLNHNVMYWYQQKSSQAPKLLFHYYDKDFNNEADTPDNFQSRRPNTSFCFLDIRSPGLGDTAMYLCATRAAGGSYEQYFGPGTRLTVT.

The sample holds one count of this clone. The rearrangement uses TRBV4-3 and TRBJ2-3; 7 bases fit TRBD2. The CDR3 extends over 15 amino acids. Per germline, CDR1 LGHNA and CDR2 YSLEER. V shed 1 base and J 5 bases; nucleotides not matched to a gene: 6. This chain's CDR3 is CASSQGLAELDTQYF. Here the CDR3 DNA reads TGCGCCAGCAGCCAAGGGCTAGCGGAATTAGATACGCAGTATTTT.

V usage is TRBV4-3 and J usage is TRBJ2-1, with TRBD2 matching over 9 bases. The CDR3 is 15 residues long. Germline V gives CDR1 LGHNA, CDR2 YSLEER. Trimming at V came to 2 bases and at J to 2 bases, leaving 1 base not matched to a gene. The CDR3 DNA follows: TGCGCCAGCAGCCAACTAGCGGGACCCTACAATGAGCAGTTCTTC. Amino acids: CASSQLAGPYNEQFF.

CDR3 sequence (DNA): TGTGCCACCCTTGGGACAGGGGACACTGAAGCTTTCTTT. It is translated as CATLGTGDTEAFF. The chain recombines TRBV6-1 with TRBJ1-1; TRBD1 aligns across 10 bases. The length of the CDR3 is 13 residues. Germline V CDR1 and CDR2: MNHNS, SASEGT. After removal of 10 bases from V and 3 bases from J, the junction contained 5 bases not matched to a gene.

J is TRBJ2-1 and V is TRBV5-4; perhaps TRBD1 as D (6 bases). Per germline, CDR1 SGHNT and CDR2 YYREEE (reference sequence). The ends were cut back, 4 bases at V and 10 bases at J, with 21 bases in the middle. The CDR3 has 15 amino acids. The CDR3 DNA reads as TGTGCCAGCAGCCGGTCGGGACAAAGGAATAAAGAGCAGTTCTTC. This encodes CASSRSGQRNKEQFF.

V is TRBV7-2 and J is TRBJ2-5, with D unresolved. Trimming removed 1 base at V and 6 bases at J, with 12 bases between. Germline V CDR1 and CDR2: SGHTA, FQGNSA. The CDR3 consists of 14 residues. The DNA of the CDR3 is TGTGCCAGCAGCTTAGGGCAGGTAATGAAGACCCAGTACTTC. This encodes CASSLGQVMKTQYF.

This clone came up a few times. The chain is built from TRBV19 and TRBJ1-1; 9 positions agree with TRBD1. CDR3 length: 15 residues. V lost 5 bases to trimming and J lost 1 base; unmatched junction nucleotides: 5. CDR1 and CDR2 (germline): LNHDA, SQIVND (reference sequence). CDR3 sequence (DNA): TGTGCCAGTAGTCTACAGGGGGCGAGGAACACTGAAGCTTTCTTT. This translates into CASSLQGARNTEAFF.

The chain uses TRBV29-1 and TRBJ2-7; D is perhaps TRBD2 (6 bases). The V gene's germline CDR1 is SQVTM and CDR2 ANQGSEA. Between the trimmed V and J ends, which lost 2 bases and 1 base, there was a span of 15 bases. The CDR3 runs to 15 residues. The CDR3 coding sequence is TGCAGCGTTGAAAGGTATGGGGGAGGATCCTACGAGCAGTACTTC. Residues: CSVERYGGGSYEQYF.

The chain joins TRBV19 to TRBJ2-5; 7 nucleotides match TRBD2. J lost 7 bases, V lost 6 bases, and 17 bases had no gene match. Looked up from germline, CDR1 is LNHDA and CDR2 is SQIVND (reference sequence). The CDR3 is 16 residues long. The CDR3 nucleotides read TGTGCCAGTAGACCGAACCGGGACCGGGGGGTCGGGACCCAGTACTTC. This sequence encodes CASRPNRDRGVGTQYF.

This chain uses TRBV11-3 with TRBJ2-2; 8 bases align to TRBD2. The CDR3 contains 14 residues. Germline V gives CDR1 SGHNT, CDR2 YENEEA. The J segment lost 9 bases and the V segment lost 5 bases, leaving 8 bases of the junction unmatched. The CDR3 DNA follows: TGTGCCAGCAGCGTCGGACTAGCTAACCGGGAGCTGTTTTTT. Translation gives CASSVGLANRELFF.

The chain carries TRBV5-1 and TRBJ2-1, with TRBD2 matching over 12 bases. The CDR3 extends over 14 amino acids. In germline, CDR1 is SGHRS, CDR2 YFSETQ. V was clipped by 2 bases and J by 8 bases; unmatched bases: 2. In nucleotides, the CDR3 is TGCGCCAGCAGCTTCCTAGCGGGGGGGGATGAGCAGTTCTTC. Translating gives CASSFLAGGDEQFF.

The V call is TRBV11-3, the J call TRBJ2-3, with D possibly being TRBD2 (6 bases). V dropped 3 bases and J dropped 5 bases, with 9 bases sitting between them. Germline V lookup: CDR1 SGHNT, CDR2 YENEEA. This CDR3 region has 13 residues. The CDR3 region is CASSFGGRDTQYF. The CDR3 nucleotides are TGTGCCAGCAGCTTCGGGGGACGAGATACGCAGTATTTT.

V usage is TRBV7-9 and J usage is TRBJ2-3; 8 bases match TRBD2. This CDR3 is 16 amino acids long. Trimming took 5 bases from V and 1 from J; bases not matched to a gene: 8. Germline V gene data show CDR1 as SEHNR and CDR2 as FQNEAQ (reference sequence). CDR3 sequence (DNA): TGTGCCAGCAGCCCCGGACTAGCTGCCCGCACAGATACGCAGTATTTT. The encoded protein is CASSPGLAARTDTQYF.

The chain couples TRBV2 to TRBJ1-3, with D unresolved. CDR3 size: 17 residues. Germline V gives CDR1 SNHLY, CDR2 FYNNEI. V lost 5 bases and J 0 bases, leaving 17 bases between the germline ends. The CDR3 DNA follows: TGTGCCAGCAGTTTTTCGAACGCGTTGATCTCTGGAAACACCATATATTTT. It translates to CASSFSNALISGNTIYF.

The V gene is TRBV5-5, the J gene TRBJ2-3; 7 nucleotides align to TRBD2. Germline V gene data show CDR1 as SGHKS and CDR2 as YYEKEE (reference sequence). CDR3 length: 16 residues. Trimming removed 4 bases from V and 5 bases from J; junction bases left unmatched: 13. CDR3 region: CASSPLLAGVKDTQYF. CDR3 nucleotide sequence: TGTGCCAGCAGCCCCCTCCTCGCGGGAGTTAAAGATACGCAGTATTTT.

V is TRBV5-1 and J is TRBJ2-3; 7 nucleotides align to TRBD2. The J segment lost 0 bases and the V segment lost 0 bases, leaving 4 bases of the junction unmatched. CDR1 is SGHRS and CDR2 is YFSETQ in the germline V gene. This CDR3 has 16 residues. The DNA for the CDR3 is TGCGCCAGCAGCTTGGCGGGGGGTTATAGCACAGATACGCAGTATTTT. It codes for CASSLAGGYSTDTQYF.

The chain recombines TRBV7-8 with TRBJ1-5; maybe TRBD1 (5 bases). The V end lost 4 bases, the J end lost 3 bases, and 13 bases lay between the germline ends. The CDR3 length is 15 residues. Germline lookup yields CDR1 SGHVS and CDR2 FQNEAQ. The CDR3, as DNA: TGTGCCAGCAGCTACGGGGGTCCCATCAATCAGCCCCAGCATTTT. This codes for CASSYGGPINQPQHF.

This chain uses TRBV5-6 with TRBJ1-6, with D maybe TRBD1 (5 bases). V lost 3 bases to trimming and J lost 9 bases, with 13 bases between them. The germline V gene has CDR1 SGHDT and CDR2 YYEEEE. The CDR3 runs 14 residues. Here the CDR3 DNA reads TGTGCCAGCAGCTCGGGGGGGGTTGGTTCACCCCTCCACTTT. It encodes CASSSGGVGSPLHF.

To note about this clone: Other DNA sequences in this specimen translate into the identical CDR3. The gene calls are TRBV6-5 and TRBJ2-7; no firm D call. Germline CDR1 and CDR2: MNHEY and SVGAGI. The ends were cut back, 2 bases at V and 3 bases at J, with 8 bases in the middle. CDR3 length: 13 residues. The CDR3 loop reads CASSYTASYEQYF. DNA of the CDR3: TGTGCCAGCAGTTACACCGCGAGCTACGAGCAGTACTTC.

This chain connects TRBV11-2 to TRBJ2-7; 7 nucleotides align to TRBD2. In germline, CDR1 is SGHAT, CDR2 FQNNGV. This CDR3 comprises 15 residues. The V and J ends lost 0 bases and 3 bases, in that order; junction bases with no gene match: 5. CDR3 bases: TGTGCCAGCAGCTTAGATGGGACTAACAACTACGAGCAGTACTTC. Amino acids: CASSLDGTNNYEQYF.

The chain uses TRBV4-1 and TRBJ1-1, with D possibly being TRBD1 (6 bases). The germline V gene encodes CDR1 MGHRA and CDR2 YSYEKL. V was trimmed by 4 bases and J by 1 base, leaving 19 bases between them. CDR3 length equals 17 residues. CDR3 nucleotide sequence: TGCGCCAGCAGCCGGTCAGGGGCAGGGGCACAGAACACTGAAGCTTTCTTT. This gives the protein CASSRSGAGAQNTEAFF.

This sequence joins TRBV11-2 and TRBJ2-7, with a weak D call TRBD1 (6 bases). Germline loops: CDR1 SGHAT, CDR2 FQNNGV. V was shortened by 3 bases and J by 3 bases, with 15 bases between the two germline ends. The CDR3 totals 15 residues. The CDR3: CASSFTPGQNYEQYF. CDR3 nucleotide sequence: TGTGCCAGCAGCTTTACTCCGGGACAAAACTACGAGCAGTACTTC.

This clone occurred once. This chain connects TRBV7-2 to TRBJ2-2; 7 nucleotides match TRBD1. Germline values: CDR1 SGHTA, CDR2 FQGNSA. V shed 2 bases, J shed 4 bases, and the junction held 4 bases outside the gene matches. The CDR3 length is 15 residues. Written as DNA, the CDR3 is TGTGCCAGCAGCTTAAGGGGGCCTATCACCGGGGAGCTGTTTTTT. This sequence encodes CASSLRGPITGELFF.

This clone was recorded a few times. The chain employs TRBV29-1 and TRBJ1-1, with D perhaps matching TRBD1 (5 bases). Per the germline V gene, CDR1 is SQVTM and CDR2 is ANQGSEA. Between the trimmed V and J ends, which lost 6 bases and 8 bases, there was a span of 13 bases. The CDR3 runs 11 residues. The CDR3 spells CSVASGAEAFF. The CDR3 DNA reads as TGCAGCGTGGCTAGCGGGGCCGAAGCTTTCTTT.

The genes are TRBV4-3 and TRBJ2-5; 9 nucleotides agree with TRBD2. The length of the CDR3 is 15 residues. The V gene's germline CDR1 is LGHNA and CDR2 YSLEER. The V gene end was trimmed by 3 bases and the J gene end by 2 bases; junction bases not matched to a gene: 4. Here the CDR3 reads CASSQLAGIQETQYF. The CDR3 coding sequence is TGCGCCAGCAGCCAGCTAGCGGGGATACAAGAGACCCAGTACTTC.

V and J are TRBV4-2 and TRBJ2-5; 8 nucleotides align to TRBD2. The V gene's germline CDR1 is LGHNA and CDR2 YNFKEQ. This CDR3 is 19 amino acids long. J gave up 7 bases and V 4 bases, and 23 bases lay outside the gene matches. The CDR3 region has the DNA TGTGCCAGCAGCCTAAGGGTAGTGGGGGGGCTCTCCAGCGGGGGGACCCAGTACTTC. Its translation: CASSLRVVGGLSSGGTQYF.